Reported below is one T cell receptor (beta chain). Antigen: not known. A universal primer site came from template switching; cDNA carried unique molecular identifiers. From the 5' RACE reads, TCRdb called clonotypes with MiXCR, one entry per CDR3 protein. The sample lists about 330,000 distinct CDR3 sequences, approximately 13% seen once, with 7.2% in the top ten. This sample is drawn from a study of identical twins. Germline CDR1 KGHSH, CDR2 LQKENI. The CDR3 is made up of 16 amino acids. The V end was cut by 6 bases, the J end by 2 bases, with 18 bases between. Whole-study results and caveats: These conclusions were based on statistical analysis (cross-sectional, not following the same donors). Sequences that were beta out-of-frame showed weaker excess twin sharing. Fewer insertions marked abundant cord blood beta clonotypes; young adult naive trended weakly, memory not at all.

The sample was also reused in another study, on yellow fever vaccine responses in identical twins.

The V and J genes are TRBV18 and TRBJ2-3; the D gene is possibly TRBD1 (6 bases). The sequence was collected from a woman aged 18-30 years in good health. The specimen sequenced was CD8+ T cells sorted from blood. CDR3 sequence reads: CASSIPPDRYTDTQYF. The CDR3 DNA is TGTGCCAGCTCCATTCCACCGGACAGATACACAGATACGCAGTATTTT.